A single TCR beta chain is shown here with its context. What it binds is unknown. These data are taken from a study of T cell responses to AZD1222 COVID-19 vaccine. This CDR3 has 13 amino acids. V lost 4 bases to trimming and J lost 4 bases, with 10 bases between them. Germline V CDR1 and CDR2: LNHNV, YYDKDF (reference sequence). Clones were read by immunoSEQ multiplex PCR, and TCRdb kept only the in-frame ones, dropping some. The table includes some 120,000 clones, approximately 85% detected once. Study-wide results and limits: Seropositive AZD1222 recipients at baseline numbered only five or six. Every sample of the repertoires postdated the peak T cell response. There were mostly white British donors and more females than males, and clonal diversity was possibly underestimated. Unmutated variant regions are reportedly the target of nearly half of TCRs that are spike-specific.

The chain carries TRBV15 and TRBJ1-1; maybe TRBD1 (5 bases). The sequencing used peripheral blood, collected on day 0 of MenACWY control vaccination. This TCR derives from an adult in good health. The CDR3 spells CATSKGVRTEAFF. In nucleotides, the CDR3 is TGTGCCACCAGCAAAGGGGTGCGCACTGAAGCTTTCTTT.